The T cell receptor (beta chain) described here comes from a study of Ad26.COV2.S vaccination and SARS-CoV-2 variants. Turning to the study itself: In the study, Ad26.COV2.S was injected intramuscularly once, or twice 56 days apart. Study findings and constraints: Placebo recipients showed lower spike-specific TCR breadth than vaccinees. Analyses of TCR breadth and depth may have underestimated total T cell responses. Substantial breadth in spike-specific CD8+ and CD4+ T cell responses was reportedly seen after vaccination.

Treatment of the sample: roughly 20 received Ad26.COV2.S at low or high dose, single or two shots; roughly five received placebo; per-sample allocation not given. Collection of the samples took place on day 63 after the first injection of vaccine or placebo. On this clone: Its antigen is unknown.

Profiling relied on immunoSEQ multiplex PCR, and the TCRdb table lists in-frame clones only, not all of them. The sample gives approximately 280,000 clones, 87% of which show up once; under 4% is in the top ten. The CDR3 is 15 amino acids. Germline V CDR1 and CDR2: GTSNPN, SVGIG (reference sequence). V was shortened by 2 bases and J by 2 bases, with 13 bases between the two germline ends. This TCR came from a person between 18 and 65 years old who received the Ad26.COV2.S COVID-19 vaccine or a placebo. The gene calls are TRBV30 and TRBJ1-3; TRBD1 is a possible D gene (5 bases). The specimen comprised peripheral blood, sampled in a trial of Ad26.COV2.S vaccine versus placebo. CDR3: CAWSIDSFTGNTIYF. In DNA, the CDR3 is TGTGCCTGGAGTATTGACAGCTTTACTGGAAACACCATATATTTT.